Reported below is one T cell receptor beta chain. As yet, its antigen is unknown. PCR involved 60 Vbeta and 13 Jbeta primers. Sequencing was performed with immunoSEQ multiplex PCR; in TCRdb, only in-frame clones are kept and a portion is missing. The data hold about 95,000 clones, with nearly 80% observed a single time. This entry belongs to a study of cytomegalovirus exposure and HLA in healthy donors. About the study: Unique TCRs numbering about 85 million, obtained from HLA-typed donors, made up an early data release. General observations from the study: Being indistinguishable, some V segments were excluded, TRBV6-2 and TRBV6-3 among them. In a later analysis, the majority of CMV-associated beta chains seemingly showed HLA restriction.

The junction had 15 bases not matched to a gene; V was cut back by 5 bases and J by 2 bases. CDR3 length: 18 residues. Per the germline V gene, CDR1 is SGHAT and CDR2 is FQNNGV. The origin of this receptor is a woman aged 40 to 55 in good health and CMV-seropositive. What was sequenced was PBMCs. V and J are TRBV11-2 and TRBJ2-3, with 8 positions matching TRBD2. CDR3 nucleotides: TGTGCCAGCAGCCTACGACTCGGGGGCGGGAGGATCACAGATACGCAGTATTTT. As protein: CASSLRLGGGRITDTQYF.